This T cell receptor beta chain is from a study of control samples from healthy donors and cancer patients. The assay was immunoSEQ multiplex PCR, and TCRdb's table has in-frame clones only and misses some. The sample carries about 120,000 clones, roughly 90% recorded once. Material: blood. The TCR was taken from a young man in good health.

The CDR3 region has the DNA TGTGCCAGCAGGGCACGTCCCTCCTACAATGAGCAGTTCTTC. Translated, it gives CASRARPSYNEQFF. The chain couples TRBV2 to TRBJ2-1; D not resolved. This CDR3 region has 14 residues. CDR1 and CDR2 from the germline V gene are SNHLY and FYNNEI. The V end lost 6 bases, the J end lost 0 bases, and 9 bases lay between the germline ends.